The 21 T cell receptor beta chains listed next were all sequenced from one sample in a study of T cells in women clearing cervical HPV infection (dated by TCRdb to the late 2010s). The protocol used for the library was the immunoSEQ multiplex PCR assay. In TCRdb, the immuneACCESS table is reduced to in-frame sequences with V and J assigned. These tables do not hold every clone; where another copy was compared, an unresolved V gene accounts for under half, and the others remain unexplained. The sample table includes about 20,000 clones. The ten largest clones represent approximately 3% of the sample. Sequencing used blood buffy coat. Source of these receptors: a woman between 18 and 69 years old with a cervical HPV16 infection that either progressed to CIN3+ or cleared (not recorded which).

Turning to this clone: The read terminates 3 residues ahead of where the CDR3 ends, so the germline J gene completes it. The J gene is TRBJ1-1, the V gene TRBV12-3 or TRBV12-4; the D is unclear. The CDR3 sequence is 13 residues long. The V and J ends lost 5 bases and 6 bases respectively, with 13 bases between them. The sequenced CDR3 bases are TGTGCCAGCAGTAGGGTCGACGTTCCTGAA. Encoded protein: CASSRVDVPE. The full CDR3 protein reads CASSRVDVPEAFF.

With regard to this clone: The read ends 3 residues early relative to the CDR3; the germline J gene fills the gap. The chain recombines TRBV12-5 with TRBJ1-5; maybe TRBD1 (6 bases). Trimming removed 7 bases from V and 6 bases from J, with 16 bases in between. Germline V gene lookup returns CDR1 LGHNT and CDR2 FRNRAP. The CDR3 has 14 amino acids. The CDR3: CASVSTGIAQPQHF. CDR3 DNA, as far as it was read: TGTGCTAGTGTCTCGACAGGAATTGCTCAGCCC.

Comment on this clone: The sequenced fragment ends 3 residues before the CDR3 boundary, so the rest is inferred from the germline J gene. The chain uses TRBV19 and TRBJ1-2; D is unresolved. V lost 7 bases and J lost 5, with 11 bases in between. CDR1 is LNHDA and CDR2 is SQIVND in the germline V gene (reference sequence). CDR3 size: 12 residues. The DNA read from the CDR3 is TGTGCCAGTACGGGTCCCCGTTATGGC. Its protein product is CASTGPRYG. The whole CDR3 is CASTGPRYGYTF. Together with reference TRBV19 and TRBJ1-2, the CDR3 gives the full variable domain: DGGITQSPKYLFRKEGQNVTLSCEQNLNHDAMYWYRQDPGQGLRLIYYSQIVNDFQKGDIAEGYSVSREKKESFPLTVTSAQKNPTAFYLCASTGPRYGYTFGSGTRLTVV.

With regard to this clone: The DNA ends 3 residues before the CDR3 does, and the rest of the CDR3 is filled in from the germline J gene. The chain has TRBV4-1 and TRBJ2-5; perhaps TRBD1 as D (6 bases). The CDR3 has 15 residues. Germline values: CDR1 MGHRA, CDR2 YSYEKL. Trimming shortened V by 3 bases and J by 2 bases, and 13 bases separated the two germline ends. The CDR3 reads CASSHGDRIQETQYF. CDR3 DNA (partial): TGCGCCAGCAGCCATGGAGACAGGATACAAGAGACC.

With respect to this clone: From the germline J gene comes the end of the CDR3, since the read stops 3 residues before it. The genes are TRBV5-1 and TRBJ2-5, with TRBD2 as a possible D gene (6 bases). CDR1 and CDR2 (germline): SGHRS, YFSETQ. The CDR3 consists of 14 residues. V was cut by 4 bases and J by 4 bases, with 14 bases left in between. CDR3 in amino acids: CASSPMTSIETQYF. The covered CDR3 bases are TGCGCCAGCAGCCCAATGACTAGTATAGAGACC. The full variable domain, completed using reference TRBV5-1 and TRBJ2-5, is KAGVTQTPRYLIKTRGQQVTLSCSPISGHRSVSWYQQTPGQGLQFLFEYFSETQRNKGNFPGRFSGRQFSNSRSEMNVSTLELGDSALYLCASSPMTSIETQYFGPGTRLLVL.

Remarks on this clone: The read terminates 3 residues before the CDR3 end, so the remaining end is supplied by the germline J gene. The chain recombines TRBV19 with TRBJ1-3; TRBD1 agrees at 8 bases. V gave up 9 bases and J gave up 4 bases; unmatched junction bases: 8. This CDR3 contains 14 residues. From germline, CDR1 is LNHDA and CDR2 SQIVND (reference sequence). Partial CDR3 DNA: TGTGCCAGCGGAACAGGGGGTCGGGGAAACACC. It encodes CASGTGGRGNT. The entire CDR3 is CASGTGGRGNTIYF.

A word on this clone: Read sequence stops 3 residues before the CDR3 end, and the germline J gene provides the missing end. The V and J genes are TRBV19 and TRBJ1-2; 10 nucleotides agree with TRBD1. Germline CDR1 LNHDA, CDR2 SQIVND (reference sequence). This CDR3 contains 14 residues. Germline trimming cut 6 bases from V and 7 bases from J; bases unmatched to any gene: 8. CDR3 protein: CASRDGQGGSGYTF. The DNA read from the CDR3 is TGTGCCAGTAGGGATGGACAGGGGGGTTCTGGC.

Points on this clone: The CDR3 end is not reached by the read, which stops 3 residues before it; the germline J gene fills it in. The genes are TRBV5-1 and TRBJ2-2; D might be TRBD1 (6 bases). This CDR3 has 17 amino acids. Trimming shortened V by 4 bases and J by 4 bases, and 20 bases separated the two germline ends. CDR1 and CDR2 from the germline V gene are SGHRS and YFSETQ. Incomplete CDR3 DNA: TGCGCCAGCAGCCTACTGGGACACTCAAGCCCCACCGGGGAG. Translating it yields CASSLLGHSSPTGE. The full CDR3 protein is CASSLLGHSSPTGELFF.

The CDR3 loop reads CSARASSTDTQYF. The CDR3 bases that were read are TGCAGTGCTAGAGCTTCCTCCACAGATACG. J is TRBJ2-3 and V is TRBV20-1, with D uncertain. Read coverage stops 3 residues before the CDR3 terminus; the germline J gene supplies the remainder. Trimming took 1 base from V and 2 from J, leaving 7 bases between them. The length of the CDR3 is 13 residues. From germline, CDR1 is DFQATT and CDR2 SNEGSKA (reference sequence).

Turning to this clone: The read terminates 3 residues before the CDR3 end, so the remaining end is supplied by the germline J gene. This chain connects TRBV5-4 to TRBJ1-4; D gene ambiguous. This CDR3 comprises 12 residues. The V gene's germline CDR1 is SGHNT and CDR2 YYREEE (reference sequence). V was pared by 0 bases and J by 8 bases, with 5 bases between. CDR3 residues: CASSLVGEKLFF. The covered CDR3 bases are TGTGCCAGCAGCTTGGTAGGGGAAAAA.

As concerns this clone: The read finishes 3 residues shy of the CDR3 end, and the germline J gene is used to complete it. The chain joins TRBV20-1 to TRBJ1-2; D unclear. Trimming stripped 1 base from V and 2 bases from J, with 14 bases between. Germline CDR1 and CDR2: DFQATT and SNEGSKA (reference sequence). The CDR3 runs to 15 residues. The CDR3 sequence is CSARGHFTENYGYTF. The part of the CDR3 DNA that was read is TGCAGTGCTAGAGGCCATTTCACTGAGAACTATGGC.

Worth noting for this clone: The read finishes 3 residues shy of the CDR3 end, and the germline J gene is used to complete it. This rearrangement joins TRBV18 to TRBJ2-3, with D possibly called TRBD1 or TRBD2 (5 bases each). The V gene's germline CDR1 is KGHSH and CDR2 LQKENI. V gave up 2 bases and J gave up 5 bases, with 17 bases separating them. This CDR3 is built from 16 residues. CDR3 DNA (partial): TGTGCCAGCTCACCATATATAATAGGGGAGAGAGATACG. Its protein product is CASSPYIIGERDT. The entire CDR3 is CASSPYIIGERDTQYF.

For this clone: The read gets to within 3 residues of the CDR3 end, and the germline J gene fills in the rest. The chain couples TRBV19 to TRBJ2-2, with 13 bases lining up with TRBD2. With V trimmed by 7 bases and J by 8 bases, 7 bases remained unmatched. CDR3 length: 15 amino acids. Germline lookup yields CDR1 LNHDA and CDR2 SQIVND (reference sequence). The CDR3 reads CASTTLAGGIGELFF. Partial CDR3 DNA: TGTGCCAGTACCACACTAGCGGGGGGGATTGGGGAG.

As regards this clone: The read terminates 3 residues ahead of where the CDR3 ends, so the germline J gene completes it. The genes are TRBV2 and TRBJ2-5, with TRBD2 matching 12 bases. Germline lookup yields CDR1 SNHLY and CDR2 FYNNEI. This CDR3 spans 15 amino acids. With V trimmed by 5 bases and J by 4 bases, 5 bases remained unmatched. CDR3 residues: CASSSTSGGLETQYF. The sequenced part of the CDR3 DNA is TGTGCCAGCAGTTCGACTAGCGGGGGACTAGAGACC.

A note on this clone: The read falls 3 residues short of the CDR3 end, and the missing part is taken from the germline J gene. The chain combines TRBV30 with TRBJ2-7, with D maybe TRBD2 (5 bases). Germline lookup yields CDR1 GTSNPN and CDR2 SVGIG (reference sequence). The CDR3 is 13 residues long. V dropped 0 bases and J dropped 3 bases, with 9 bases sitting between them. Incomplete CDR3 DNA: TGTGCCTGGAGTGTACTTGCGGGCTACGAG. Encoded protein: CAWSVLAGYE. The full CDR3 sequence reads CAWSVLAGYEQYF.

Notes on this clone: The read comes to an end 3 residues before the CDR3 does, leaving the germline J gene to fill in the end. J is TRBJ2-1 and V is TRBV20-1; the match to TRBD2 covers 11 bases. V shed 6 bases, J shed 7 bases, and the junction held 8 bases outside the gene matches. There are 14 residues in the CDR3. Germline CDR1 DFQATT, CDR2 SNEGSKA (reference sequence). The sequenced part of the CDR3 DNA is TGCAGTGCAATAGCGGGGGGGAATAGTAATGAG. Translation gives CSAIAGGNSNE. The whole CDR3 region reads CSAIAGGNSNEQFF.

This clone is labeled medium-sized based on frequency. The read is 3 residues too short to cover the CDR3 end, so that end is filled in from the germline J gene. The rearrangement joins TRBV6-2 or TRBV6-3 to TRBJ2-4, with TRBD2 matching over 7 bases. Germline CDR1 and CDR2: MNHEY and SVGEGT. This CDR3 region has 16 residues. J was trimmed by 9 bases and V by 2 bases; bases with no gene match: 13. The CDR3 bases that were read are TGTGCCAGCAGTTACACTAGCGAAATGCGGGCTGGCATT. Translation gives CASSYTSEMRAGI. The whole CDR3 sequence reads CASSYTSEMRAGIQYF.

Remarks on this clone: Read coverage stops 3 residues before the CDR3 terminus; the germline J gene supplies the remainder. The chain has TRBV7-3 and TRBJ2-1; TRBD2 matches 12 bases. CDR3 size: 15 residues. Germline CDR1 is SGHTA and CDR2 is FQGTGA. The V gene end was trimmed by 4 bases and the J gene end by 7 bases; junction bases not matched to a gene: 5. CDR3 DNA (partial): TGTGCCAGCAGCTCCCTAGCGGGGGGGCTAAATGAG. This gives the protein CASSSLAGGLNE. The CDR3, in full, reads CASSSLAGGLNEQFF.

Notes on this clone: Coverage ceases 3 residues before the CDR3 finishes, and the germline J gene fills in the end. This rearrangement joins TRBV30 to TRBJ2-7; 8 positions match TRBD1. This CDR3 has 14 residues. The ends lost 4 bases at V and 3 bases at J; junction bases unmatched: 8. Per the germline V gene, CDR1 is GTSNPN and CDR2 is SVGIG (reference sequence). CDR3 residues: CAWTPVDRDYEQYF. The CDR3 bases that were read are TGTGCCTGGACCCCCGTGGACAGGGACTACGAG. Complete variable domain (other parts from reference TRBV30 and TRBJ2-7): SQTIHQWPATLVQPVGSPLSLECTVEGTSNPNLYWYRQAAGRGLQLLFYSVGIGQISSEVPQNLSASRPQDRQFILSSKKLLLSDSGFYLCAWTPVDRDYEQYFGPGTRLTVT.

Details on this clone: The DNA ends 3 residues before the CDR3 does, and the rest of the CDR3 is filled in from the germline J gene. The V call is TRBV5-6, the J call TRBJ2-2; D possibly corresponds to TRBD1 (6 bases). Per germline, CDR1 SGHDT and CDR2 YYEEEE. The CDR3 consists of 15 residues. V dropped 4 bases and J dropped 1 base, with 11 bases sitting between them. This CDR3 is CASSRRQVNTGELFF. The DNA read from the CDR3 is TGTGCCAGCAGCAGGCGACAGGTGAACACCGGGGAG.

In regard to this clone: The read ends 3 residues before the CDR3 terminus; that terminus is restored from the germline J gene. This rearrangement joins TRBV7-2 to TRBJ2-6, with unresolved D. Trimming removed 4 bases from V and 11 bases from J, with 12 bases in between. There are 13 residues in the CDR3. Germline V gene sequence: CDR1 SGHTA, CDR2 FQGNSA. The CDR3 DNA, read in part, is TGTGCCAGCAGCTCCGCTAATCCATACGTC. Translated, it gives CASSSANPYV. The complete CDR3 reads CASSSANPYVLTF. Looking up the rest from reference TRBV7-2 and TRBJ2-6 gives the full variable domain: GAGVSQSPSNKVTEKGKDVELRCDPISGHTALYWYRQSLGQGLEFLIYFQGNSAPDKSGLPSDRFSAERTGGSVSTLTIQRTQQEDSAVYLCASSSANPYVLTFGAGSRLTVL.